A selection of T cell receptor beta chains follows, all from one sample in a study of identical twins. Via MiXCR, TCRdb re-called the 5' RACE reads, giving one row per CDR3 protein. The sample lists 350,000 to 600,000 distinct CDR3 sequences; approximately 15% were seen once. These data were also filed under a second study, of yellow fever vaccine responses in identical twins.

Sequencing used CD4+ T cells sorted from blood. These receptors were collected from a woman aged 18-29 years in good health. The CDR3 runs from the conserved cysteine through the conserved F or W. D genes are given only for firm matches. Expanded clones get a size class; other rows say once, few or many, or leave the size out.

J gene: TRBJ2-3
clone size: few
V gene: TRBV5-6
D gene: NA
CDR3 protein: CASSFDRRASTDTQYF
CDR3 DNA: TGTGCCAGCAGCTTCGACAGGAGAGCTAGCACAGATACGCAGTATTTT

J gene: TRBJ2-4
clone size: many
V gene: TRBV7-8
D gene: NA
CDR3 protein: CASSFRTTVNIQYF
CDR3 DNA: TGTGCCAGCAGCTTCCGGACTACCGTAAACATTCAGTACTTC

J gene: TRBJ2-5
clone size: NA
V gene: TRBV7-3
D gene: NA
CDR3 protein: CASSLGDPDGAQYF
CDR3 DNA: TGTGCCAGCAGCTTAGGGGACCCCGACGGGGCCCAGTACTTC

J gene: TRBJ2-7
clone size: few
V gene: TRBV7-8
D gene: NA
CDR3 protein: CASSTRGYEQYF
CDR3 DNA: TGTGCCAGCAGCACCAGGGGATACGAGCAGTACTTC

J gene: TRBJ2-7
clone size: NA
V gene: TRBV5-1
D gene: NA
CDR3 protein: CASSTESHRYEQYF
CDR3 DNA: TGCGCCAGCAGCACCGAATCCCACCGGTACGAGCAGTACTTC

J gene: TRBJ2-7
clone size: many
V gene: TRBV12-3/TRBV12-4
D gene: TRBD1
CDR3 protein: CASSLRTGIYEQYF
CDR3 DNA: TGTGCCAGCAGTTTAAGGACAGGGATCTACGAGCAGTACTTC

J gene: TRBJ1-4
clone size: few
V gene: TRBV6-1
D gene: TRBD1
CDR3 protein: CASSRGQGASNEKLFF
CDR3 DNA: TGTGCCAGCAGTAGGGGACAGGGGGCGTCTAATGAAAAACTGTTTTTT

J gene: TRBJ2-4
clone size: few
V gene: TRBV5-1
D gene: NA
CDR3 protein: CASSLGQQGTSQYF
CDR3 DNA: TGCGCCAGCAGCTTGGGACAACAGGGAACAAGCCAGTACTTC

J gene: TRBJ2-1
clone size: few
V gene: TRBV20-1
D gene: TRBD2
CDR3 protein: CSASLGLAVYNEQFF
CDR3 DNA: TGCAGTGCTAGCCTTGGACTAGCGGTCTACAATGAGCAGTTCTTC

J gene: TRBJ2-1
clone size: many
V gene: TRBV7-2
D gene: NA
CDR3 protein: CASSLAGTYNEQFF
CDR3 DNA: TGTGCCAGCAGCTTGGCAGGTACCTACAATGAGCAGTTCTTC

J gene: TRBJ2-1
clone size: NA
V gene: TRBV19
D gene: NA
CDR3 protein: CASSIDRGSEQFF
CDR3 DNA: TGTGCCAGTAGTATTGACCGGGGCAGTGAGCAGTTCTTC

J gene: TRBJ2-3
clone size: few
V gene: TRBV4-1
D gene: TRBD2
CDR3 protein: CASSQQTTSGSGDTQYF
CDR3 DNA: TGCGCCAGCAGCCAACAAACGACTAGCGGGAGTGGAGATACGCAGTATTTT

J gene: TRBJ2-3
clone size: NA
V gene: TRBV29-1
D gene: TRBD2
CDR3 protein: CSVESPTSRSTDTQYF
CDR3 DNA: TGCAGCGTTGAAAGTCCGACTAGCAGAAGCACAGATACGCAGTATTTT

J gene: TRBJ2-7
clone size: few
V gene: TRBV20-1
D gene: TRBD2
CDR3 protein: CSAQEEIAGVYEQYF
CDR3 DNA: TGCAGTGCGCAGGAGGAGATAGCGGGGGTATACGAGCAGTACTTC

J gene: TRBJ1-1
clone size: few
V gene: TRBV2
D gene: NA
CDR3 protein: CASSEGGAGAFF
CDR3 DNA: TGTGCCAGCAGTGAAGGGGGCGCGGGCGCTTTCTTT

J gene: TRBJ1-6
clone size: NA
V gene: TRBV5-1
D gene: NA
CDR3 protein: CASSLDRASGSPLHF
CDR3 DNA: TGCGCCAGCAGCCTAGACCGGGCCTCGGGTTCACCCCTCCACTTT

J gene: TRBJ2-5
clone size: NA
V gene: TRBV2
D gene: NA
CDR3 protein: CASRLSETQYF
CDR3 DNA: TGTGCCAGCAGGCTGTCTGAGACCCAGTACTTC

J gene: TRBJ2-3
clone size: NA
V gene: TRBV5-1
D gene: NA
CDR3 protein: CASSLAGVLDTQYF
CDR3 DNA: TGCGCCAGCAGCTTGGCGGGGGTATTGGATACGCAGTATTTT

J gene: TRBJ2-3
clone size: NA
V gene: TRBV29-1
D gene: NA
CDR3 protein: CSVEWSSTDTQYF
CDR3 DNA: TGCAGCGTTGAATGGTCTAGCACAGATACGCAGTATTTT

J gene: TRBJ1-1
clone size: few
V gene: TRBV29-1
D gene: NA
CDR3 protein: CSVAPAWGNTEAFF
CDR3 DNA: TGCAGCGTCGCCCCAGCGTGGGGGAACACTGAAGCTTTCTTT

J gene: TRBJ2-2
clone size: many
V gene: TRBV5-1
D gene: NA
CDR3 protein: CASSWQGGTGELFF
CDR3 DNA: TGCGCCAGCAGCTGGCAGGGTGGCACCGGGGAGCTGTTTTTT

J gene: TRBJ2-7
clone size: few
V gene: TRBV28
D gene: NA
CDR3 protein: CASSFQTSYEQYF
CDR3 DNA: TGTGCCAGCAGTTTCCAAACTTCCTACGAGCAGTACTTC

J gene: TRBJ2-1
clone size: NA
V gene: TRBV7-9
D gene: TRBD2
CDR3 protein: CASSSGLADNEQFF
CDR3 DNA: TGTGCCAGCAGCTCGGGACTAGCGGACAATGAGCAGTTCTTC

J gene: TRBJ2-7
clone size: NA
V gene: TRBV6-2/TRBV6-3
D gene: TRBD2
CDR3 protein: CASKQAGGREQYF
CDR3 DNA: TGTGCCAGCAAACAAGCGGGAGGACGCGAGCAGTACTTC

J gene: TRBJ2-3
clone size: NA
V gene: TRBV21-1
D gene: NA
CDR3 protein: CASSKDKLAGAGDTQYF
CDR3 DNA: TGTGCCAGCAGCAAAGACAAACTAGCGGGGGCGGGGGATACGCAGTATTTT

J gene: TRBJ2-3
clone size: NA
V gene: TRBV27
D gene: NA
CDR3 protein: CASSLRRQTRGTDTQYF
CDR3 DNA: TGTGCCAGCAGTTTGAGGCGACAGACCCGGGGGACAGATACGCAGTATTTT

J gene: TRBJ2-3
clone size: NA
V gene: TRBV3-1
D gene: TRBD2
CDR3 protein: CASSIRGGRVDTQYF
CDR3 DNA: TGTGCCAGCAGCATCCGGGGGGGCCGGGTAGATACGCAGTATTTT

J gene: TRBJ1-2
clone size: few
V gene: TRBV29-1
D gene: NA
CDR3 protein: CSSYGPNGYTF
CDR3 DNA: TGCAGCTCTTACGGACCGAACGGCTACACCTTC

J gene: TRBJ2-3
clone size: few
V gene: TRBV7-2
D gene: TRBD2
CDR3 protein: CASSRPTSGVMEDTQYF
CDR3 DNA: TGTGCCAGCAGCCGTCCTACTAGCGGGGTTATGGAAGATACGCAGTATTTT

J gene: TRBJ2-7
clone size: few
V gene: TRBV5-5
D gene: TRBD1
CDR3 protein: CASSSVKPGQGSYEQYF
CDR3 DNA: TGTGCCAGCAGCTCCGTTAAACCGGGACAGGGCTCCTACGAGCAGTACTTC

J gene: TRBJ2-6
clone size: NA
V gene: TRBV27
D gene: NA
CDR3 protein: CASSLNRPSGANVLTF
CDR3 DNA: TGTGCCAGCAGTCTTAACCGTCCCTCTGGGGCCAACGTCCTGACTTTC

J gene: TRBJ1-1
clone size: few
V gene: TRBV28
D gene: NA
CDR3 protein: CASSLRYEAFF
CDR3 DNA: TGTGCCAGCAGTTTGAGGTATGAAGCTTTCTTT

J gene: TRBJ1-5
clone size: few
V gene: TRBV15
D gene: NA
CDR3 protein: CATSRDIQQGQPQHF
CDR3 DNA: TGTGCCACCAGCAGAGATATTCAGCAGGGTCAGCCCCAGCATTTT

J gene: TRBJ2-7
clone size: NA
V gene: TRBV7-9
D gene: TRBD1
CDR3 protein: CASSRTGTGAEQYF
CDR3 DNA: TGTGCCAGCAGCCGCACCGGGACAGGGGCCGAGCAGTACTTC

J gene: TRBJ2-7
clone size: NA
V gene: TRBV29-1
D gene: NA
CDR3 protein: CSVEDWDRDEQYF
CDR3 DNA: TGCAGCGTTGAAGATTGGGACCGGGACGAGCAGTACTTC

J gene: TRBJ2-1
clone size: NA
V gene: TRBV12-3/TRBV12-4
D gene: TRBD1
CDR3 protein: CASSLLGQGADEQFF
CDR3 DNA: TGTGCCAGCAGTTTATTAGGACAGGGGGCGGATGAGCAGTTCTTC

J gene: TRBJ2-5
clone size: few
V gene: TRBV29-1
D gene: TRBD2
CDR3 protein: CSVEREYLETQYF
CDR3 DNA: TGCAGCGTTGAGCGGGAGTATTTGGAGACCCAGTACTTC

J gene: TRBJ2-7
clone size: NA
V gene: TRBV29-1
D gene: NA
CDR3 protein: CSVGSWTRDASGYEQYF
CDR3 DNA: TGCAGCGTTGGTTCCTGGACTCGGGACGCCTCGGGATACGAGCAGTACTTC

J gene: TRBJ2-5
clone size: few
V gene: TRBV20-1
D gene: NA
CDR3 protein: CSALPQETQYF
CDR3 DNA: TGCAGTGCCCTTCCACAAGAGACCCAGTACTTC

J gene: TRBJ2-7
clone size: many
V gene: TRBV29-1
D gene: NA
CDR3 protein: CSVAQPGPDYGEQYF
CDR3 DNA: TGCAGCGTTGCTCAACCGGGGCCAGACTATGGGGAGCAGTACTTC

J gene: TRBJ2-7
clone size: NA
V gene: TRBV21-1
D gene: NA
CDR3 protein: CASSKWDTGTVYF
CDR3 DNA: TGTGCCAGCAGCAAATGGGACACCGGGACAGTTTACTTC

J gene: TRBJ1-1
clone size: NA
V gene: TRBV5-1
D gene: NA
CDR3 protein: CASSRDLWNTEAFF
CDR3 DNA: TGCGCCAGCAGCCGGGACTTGTGGAACACTGAAGCTTTCTTT

J gene: TRBJ1-5
clone size: many
V gene: TRBV7-8
D gene: TRBD1
CDR3 protein: CASSYRDRTNQPQHF
CDR3 DNA: TGTGCCAGCAGCTATCGGGACAGGACCAATCAGCCCCAGCATTTT

J gene: TRBJ1-2
clone size: few
V gene: TRBV4-2
D gene: NA
CDR3 protein: CASSQDGGRGGYTF
CDR3 DNA: TGTGCCAGCAGCCAAGATGGAGGCAGGGGTGGCTACACCTTC